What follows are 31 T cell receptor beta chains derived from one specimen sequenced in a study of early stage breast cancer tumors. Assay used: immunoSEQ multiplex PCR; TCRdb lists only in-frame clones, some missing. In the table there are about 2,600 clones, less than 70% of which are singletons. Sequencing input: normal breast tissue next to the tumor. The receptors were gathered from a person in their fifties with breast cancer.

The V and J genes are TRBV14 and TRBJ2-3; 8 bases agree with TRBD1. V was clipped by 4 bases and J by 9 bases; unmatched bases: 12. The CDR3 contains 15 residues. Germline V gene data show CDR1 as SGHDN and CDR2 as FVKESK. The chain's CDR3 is CASSLGTDHRGTQYF. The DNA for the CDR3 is TGTGCCAGCAGCCTCGGGACAGACCACAGGGGGACGCAGTATTTT. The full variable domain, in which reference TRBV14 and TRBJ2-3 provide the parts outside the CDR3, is EAGVTQFPSHSVIEKGQTVTLRCDPISGHDNLYWYRRVMGKEIKFLLHFVKESKQDESGMPNNRFLAERTGGTYSTLKVQPAELEDSGVYFCASSLGTDHRGTQYFGPGTRLTVL.

Here the CDR3 reads CASRSRDNEQFF. DNA for the CDR3: TGTGCCAGCAGGAGCAGGGACAATGAGCAGTTCTTC. The J gene is TRBJ2-1, the V gene TRBV28, with a weak D call TRBD1 (5 bases). Germline V CDR1 and CDR2: MDHEN, SYDVKM. This CDR3 has 12 residues. The ends were cut back, 6 bases at V and 5 bases at J, with 8 bases in the middle.

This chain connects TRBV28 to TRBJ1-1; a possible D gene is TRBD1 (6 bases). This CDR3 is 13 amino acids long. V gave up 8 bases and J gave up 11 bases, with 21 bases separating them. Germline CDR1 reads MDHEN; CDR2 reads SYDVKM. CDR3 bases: TGTGCCAGCGGGCCCAATACAGGGAGCATGGCTTTCTTT. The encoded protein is CASGPNTGSMAFF.

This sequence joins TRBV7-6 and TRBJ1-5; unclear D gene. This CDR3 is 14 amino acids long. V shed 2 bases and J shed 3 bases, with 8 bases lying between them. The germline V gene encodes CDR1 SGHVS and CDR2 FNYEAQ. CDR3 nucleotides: TGTGCCAGCAGCTTAAGCACCGACAATCAGCCCCAGCATTTT. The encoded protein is CASSLSTDNQPQHF.

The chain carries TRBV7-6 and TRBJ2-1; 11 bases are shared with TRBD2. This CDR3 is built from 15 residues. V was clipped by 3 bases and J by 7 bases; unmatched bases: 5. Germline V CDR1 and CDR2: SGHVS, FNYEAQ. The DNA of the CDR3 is TGTGCCAGCAGCTTCTTAGCGGGAGGGCATAATGAGCAGTTCTTC. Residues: CASSFLAGGHNEQFF.

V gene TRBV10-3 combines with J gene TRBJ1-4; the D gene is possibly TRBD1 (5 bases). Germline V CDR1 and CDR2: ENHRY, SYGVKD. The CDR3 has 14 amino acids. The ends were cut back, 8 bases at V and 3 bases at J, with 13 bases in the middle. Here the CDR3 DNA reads TGTGCCATCGGCGAGACGACAGCTAATGAAAAACTGTTTTTT. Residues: CAIGETTANEKLFF.

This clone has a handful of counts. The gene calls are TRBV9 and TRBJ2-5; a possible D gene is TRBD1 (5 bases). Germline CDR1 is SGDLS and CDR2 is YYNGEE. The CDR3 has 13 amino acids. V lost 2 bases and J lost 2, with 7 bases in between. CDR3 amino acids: CASSVTEQETQYF. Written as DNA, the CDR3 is TGTGCCAGCAGCGTGACAGAGCAAGAGACCCAGTACTTC.

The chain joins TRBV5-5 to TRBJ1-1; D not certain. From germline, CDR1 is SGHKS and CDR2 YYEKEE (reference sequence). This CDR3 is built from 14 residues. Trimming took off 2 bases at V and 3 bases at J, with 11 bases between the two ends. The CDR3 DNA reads TGTGCCAGCAGCTTAGGCCCCACCTACACTGAAGCTTTCTTT. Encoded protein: CASSLGPTYTEAFF.

The CDR3 DNA reads TGTGCCAGCAGCTTAGGCGGCACCTCCACCTACGAGCAGTACTTC. The encoded protein is CASSLGGTSTYEQYF. V and J are TRBV7-9 and TRBJ2-7; no firm D call. The CDR3 has 15 amino acids. The ends were cut back, 1 base at V and 2 bases at J, with 12 bases in the middle. Germline V gene data show CDR1 as SEHNR and CDR2 as FQNEAQ (reference sequence).

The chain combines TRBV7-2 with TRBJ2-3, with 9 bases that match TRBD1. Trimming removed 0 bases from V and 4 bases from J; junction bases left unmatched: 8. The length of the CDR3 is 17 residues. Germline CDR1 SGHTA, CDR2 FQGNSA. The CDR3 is CASSLASGTGYPDTQYF. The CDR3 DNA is TGTGCCAGCAGCTTAGCTTCCGGGACAGGGTACCCAGATACGCAGTATTTT.

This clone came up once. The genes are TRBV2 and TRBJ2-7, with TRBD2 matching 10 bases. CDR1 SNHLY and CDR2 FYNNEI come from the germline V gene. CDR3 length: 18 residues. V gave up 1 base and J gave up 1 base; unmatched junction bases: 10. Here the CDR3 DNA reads TGTGCCAGCAGTGAAGAAGGAGCGGGAGGGCCTAGGTCCTACGAGCAGTACTTC. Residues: CASSEEGAGGPRSYEQYF.

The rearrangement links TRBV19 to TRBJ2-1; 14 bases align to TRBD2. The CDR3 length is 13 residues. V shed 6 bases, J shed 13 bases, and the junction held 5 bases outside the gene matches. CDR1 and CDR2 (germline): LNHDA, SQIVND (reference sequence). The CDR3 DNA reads TGTGCCAGTAGGGGACTAGCGGGGGCTTCCCAGTTCTTC. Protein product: CASRGLAGASQFF.

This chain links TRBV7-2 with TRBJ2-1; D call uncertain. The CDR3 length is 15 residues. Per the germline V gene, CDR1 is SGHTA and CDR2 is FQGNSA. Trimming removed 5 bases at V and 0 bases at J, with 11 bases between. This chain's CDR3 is CASSRQLASYNEQFF. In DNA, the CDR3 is TGTGCCAGCAGCCGCCAGTTAGCCTCCTACAATGAGCAGTTCTTC.

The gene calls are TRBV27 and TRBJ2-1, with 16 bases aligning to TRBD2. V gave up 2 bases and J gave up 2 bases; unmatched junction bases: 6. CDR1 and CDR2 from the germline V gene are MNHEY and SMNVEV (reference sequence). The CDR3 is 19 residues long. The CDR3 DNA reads TGTGCCAGCAGTTTAACCGGGACTAGCGGGAGGGCCACCTACAATGAGCAGTTCTTC. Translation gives CASSLTGTSGRATYNEQFF.

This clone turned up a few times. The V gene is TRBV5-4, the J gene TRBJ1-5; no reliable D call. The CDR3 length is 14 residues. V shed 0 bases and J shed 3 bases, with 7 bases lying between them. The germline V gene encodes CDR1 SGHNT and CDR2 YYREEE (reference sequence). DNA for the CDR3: TGTGCCAGCAGCTTGGGGGGTCTCAATCAGCCCCAGCATTTT. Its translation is CASSLGGLNQPQHF.

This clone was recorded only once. CDR3 in amino acids: CASSYDLVKGGYTF. DNA of the CDR3: TGTGCCAGCAGTTACGACCTGGTAAAGGGTGGCTACACCTTC. The rearrangement joins TRBV6-5 to TRBJ1-2; no firm D call. CDR1 is MNHEY, CDR2 SVGAGI, per germline. This CDR3 has 14 residues. V was clipped by 2 bases and J by 7 bases, with 14 bases between them.

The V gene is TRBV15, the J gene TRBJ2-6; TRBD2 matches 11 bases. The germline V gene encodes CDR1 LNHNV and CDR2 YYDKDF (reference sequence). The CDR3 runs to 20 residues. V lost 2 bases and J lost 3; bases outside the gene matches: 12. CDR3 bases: TGTGCCACCAGCAGAAAATTAATAGCGGGAGGGCGGTTTGGGGCCAACGTCCTGACTTTC. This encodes CATSRKLIAGGRFGANVLTF.

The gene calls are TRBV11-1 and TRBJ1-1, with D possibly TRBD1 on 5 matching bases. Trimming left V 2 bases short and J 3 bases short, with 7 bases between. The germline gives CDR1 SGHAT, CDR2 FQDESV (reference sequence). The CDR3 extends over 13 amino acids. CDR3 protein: CASSLFRDTEAFF. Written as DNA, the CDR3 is TGTGCCAGCAGCTTATTCAGGGACACTGAAGCTTTCTTT.

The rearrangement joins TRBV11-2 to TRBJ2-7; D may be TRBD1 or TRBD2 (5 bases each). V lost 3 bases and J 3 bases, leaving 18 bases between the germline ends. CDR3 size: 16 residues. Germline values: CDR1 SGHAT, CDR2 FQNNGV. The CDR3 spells CASSLASGRGLYEQYF. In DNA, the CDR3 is TGTGCCAGCAGCTTGGCGTCGGGACGGGGCCTCTACGAGCAGTACTTC.

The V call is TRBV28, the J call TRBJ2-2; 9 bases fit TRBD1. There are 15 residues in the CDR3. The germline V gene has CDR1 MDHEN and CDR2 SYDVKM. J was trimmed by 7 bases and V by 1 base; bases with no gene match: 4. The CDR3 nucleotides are TGTGCCAGCAGTTTATACAGGGGGCGAATCGGGGAGCTGTTTTTT. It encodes CASSLYRGRIGELFF. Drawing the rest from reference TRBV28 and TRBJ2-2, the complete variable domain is DVKVTQSSRYLVKRTGEKVFLECVQDMDHENMFWYRQDPGLGLRLIYFSYDVKMKEKGDIPEGYSVSREKKERFSLILESASTNQTSMYLCASSLYRGRIGELFFGEGSRLTVL.

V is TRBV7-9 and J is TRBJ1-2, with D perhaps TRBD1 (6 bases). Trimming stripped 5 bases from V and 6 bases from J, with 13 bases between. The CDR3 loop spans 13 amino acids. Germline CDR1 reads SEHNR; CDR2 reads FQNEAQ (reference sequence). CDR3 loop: CASSPTGFDGYTF. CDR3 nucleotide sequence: TGTGCCAGCAGCCCCACAGGGTTCGATGGCTACACCTTC.

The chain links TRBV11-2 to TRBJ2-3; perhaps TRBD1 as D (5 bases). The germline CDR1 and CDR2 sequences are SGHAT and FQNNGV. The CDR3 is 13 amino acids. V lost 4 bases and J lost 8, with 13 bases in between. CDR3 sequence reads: CASSSETGFTQYF. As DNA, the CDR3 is TGTGCCAGCAGCTCCGAAACAGGTTTTACGCAGTATTTT.

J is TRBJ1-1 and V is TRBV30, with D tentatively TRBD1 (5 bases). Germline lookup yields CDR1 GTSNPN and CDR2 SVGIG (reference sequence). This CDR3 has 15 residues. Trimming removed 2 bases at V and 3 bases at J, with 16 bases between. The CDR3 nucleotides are TGTGCCTGGAGTAAATGGGGCTCTGGGGACACTGAAGCTTTCTTT. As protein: CAWSKWGSGDTEAFF.

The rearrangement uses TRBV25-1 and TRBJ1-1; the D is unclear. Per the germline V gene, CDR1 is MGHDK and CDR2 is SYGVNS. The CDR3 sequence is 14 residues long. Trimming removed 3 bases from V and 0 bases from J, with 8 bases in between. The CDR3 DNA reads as TGTGCCAGCAGTGACGAGTCATTGAACACTGAAGCTTTCTTT. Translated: CASSDESLNTEAFF.

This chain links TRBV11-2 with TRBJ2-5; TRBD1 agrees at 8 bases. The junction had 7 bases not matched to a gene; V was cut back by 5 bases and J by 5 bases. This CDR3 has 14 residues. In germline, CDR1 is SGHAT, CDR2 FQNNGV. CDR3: CASSGRGLKETQYF. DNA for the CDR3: TGTGCCAGCAGCGGCAGGGGGCTGAAGGAGACCCAGTACTTC.

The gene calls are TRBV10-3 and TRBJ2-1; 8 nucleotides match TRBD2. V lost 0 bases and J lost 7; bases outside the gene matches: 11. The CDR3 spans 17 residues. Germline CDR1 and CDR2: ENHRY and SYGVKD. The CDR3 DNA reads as TGTGCCATCAGTGAGTCTATGACGGCGGGAGGTGGTAATGAGCAGTTCTTC. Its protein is CAISESMTAGGGNEQFF.

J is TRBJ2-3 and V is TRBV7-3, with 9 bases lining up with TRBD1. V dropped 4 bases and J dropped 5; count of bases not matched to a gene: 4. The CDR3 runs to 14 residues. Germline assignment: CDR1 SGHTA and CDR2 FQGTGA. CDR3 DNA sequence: TGTGCCAGCAGCTACACAGGGGGCAGAGATACGCAGTATTTT. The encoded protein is CASSYTGGRDTQYF.

The CDR3: CATRRTGEYEKLFF. CDR3 in DNA: TGTGCCACCAGGCGGACAGGGGAGTATGAAAAACTGTTTTTT. The chain carries TRBV15 and TRBJ1-4; 9 bases are a match to TRBD1. This CDR3 is built from 14 residues. V shed 6 bases and J 6 bases; nucleotides not matched to a gene: 5. The germline V gene has CDR1 LNHNV and CDR2 YYDKDF (reference sequence).

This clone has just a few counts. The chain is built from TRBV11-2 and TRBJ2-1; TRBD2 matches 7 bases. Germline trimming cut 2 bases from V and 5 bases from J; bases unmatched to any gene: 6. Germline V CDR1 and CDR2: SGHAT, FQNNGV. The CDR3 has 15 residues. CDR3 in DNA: TGTGCCAGCAGCTTAAGACTAGCAGCCCACAATGAGCAGTTCTTC. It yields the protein CASSLRLAAHNEQFF.

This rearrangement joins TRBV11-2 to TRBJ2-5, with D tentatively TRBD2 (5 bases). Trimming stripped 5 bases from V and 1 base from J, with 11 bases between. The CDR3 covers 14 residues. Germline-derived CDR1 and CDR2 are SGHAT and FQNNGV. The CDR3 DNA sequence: TGTGCCAGCAGCGCCAACGGGGTCCAAGAGACCCAGTACTTC. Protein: CASSANGVQETQYF.

The CDR3 loop is CASSSGPGANVLTF. CDR3 DNA sequence: TGTGCCAGCAGTTCAGGGCCGGGGGCCAACGTCCTGACTTTC. This chain joins TRBV6-1 and TRBJ2-6; D is possibly TRBD1 (5 bases). Trimming stripped 5 bases from V and 4 bases from J, with 9 bases between. Germline V CDR1 and CDR2: MNHNS, SASEGT. The CDR3 is 14 residues long.